One sample yielded the 16 T cell receptor beta chains listed below, sequenced in a study of blood T cell repertoires in COVID-19. The method was immunoSEQ multiplex PCR; TCRdb's version includes in-frame clones alone and lacks a portion of them. The data contain 200,000 to 250,000 clones, roughly 90% of them singletons. The sample taken for sequencing was peripheral blood. The receptors originated from a woman aged 60-75 years with acute or convalescent COVID-19.

The V and J genes are TRBV7-2 and TRBJ2-2, with 10 bases fitting TRBD1. V shed 5 bases and J 6 bases; nucleotides not matched to a gene: 9. This CDR3 contains 16 residues. The germline gives CDR1 SGHTA, CDR2 FQGNSA. CDR3 loop: CASSPGTGVLAGELFF. The CDR3 nucleotides are TGTGCCAGCAGCCCCGGGACAGGGGTGTTGGCCGGGGAGCTGTTTTTT.

CDR3 sequence reads: CASSQASGPRGVNEQFF. CDR3 nucleotides: TGTGCCAGCAGCCAGGCTAGCGGTCCCCGGGGGGTCAATGAGCAGTTCTTC. The rearrangement links TRBV3-1 (or the pseudogene TRBV3-2) to TRBJ2-1, with 7 bases identical to TRBD2. This CDR3 comprises 17 residues. Germline values: CDR1 LGHDT, CDR2 YNNKEL (reference sequence). V trimming: 3 bases; J trimming: 6 bases; junction bases outside the gene matches: 14.

V and J are TRBV29-1 and TRBJ2-7, with 9 positions matching TRBD1. V trimming: 3 bases; J trimming: 1 base; junction bases outside the gene matches: 7. CDR1 is SQVTM, CDR2 ANQGSEA, per germline. CDR3 length: 15 residues. In DNA, the CDR3 is TGCAGCGTTGACTCGAGTGGACAGGGGTCCTACGAGCAGTACTTC. Translated, it gives CSVDSSGQGSYEQYF.

A few counts support this clone. The V call is TRBV28, the J call TRBJ1-2; perhaps TRBD1 as D (5 bases). CDR1 and CDR2 (germline): MDHEN, SYDVKM. V lost 5 bases, J lost 1 base, and 11 bases lay in between. CDR3 length: 14 residues. DNA for the CDR3: TGTGCCAGCAGTCCTGGGGGGGATAACTATGGCTACACCTTC. It codes for CASSPGGDNYGYTF.

V usage is TRBV24-1 and J usage is TRBJ2-1; D unresolved. The CDR3 spans 13 residues. V dropped 1 base and J dropped 6 bases, with 6 bases sitting between them. The germline V gene has CDR1 KGHDR and CDR2 SFDVKD. CDR3 amino acids: CATSDFLRNEQFF. DNA of the CDR3: TGTGCCACCAGTGATTTTCTCCGCAATGAGCAGTTCTTC.

The chain is built from TRBV5-4 and TRBJ2-7; D perhaps matches TRBD2 (7 bases). CDR3 size: 13 residues. Trimming took 4 bases from V and 4 from J, leaving 12 bases between them. CDR1 and CDR2 (germline): SGHNT, YYREEE (reference sequence). In DNA form, the CDR3 reads TGTGCCAGCAGCCCGGGGGGCGAGTACGAGCAGTACTTC. Its translation: CASSPGGEYEQYF.

The rearrangement links TRBV21-1 to TRBJ2-4; the table's D call TRBD2 went unverified against the DNA. TRBV21-1 is designated a pseudogene. The CDR3 loop spans 11 amino acids. In DNA, the CDR3 is TGTGCCAGCAGCAAGACTAGCGGGGGGGACTTC. The encoded protein is CASSKTSGGDF.

This chain joins TRBV5-1 and TRBJ1-1; possible D gene TRBD1, 5 bases. V dropped 0 bases and J dropped 8 bases, with 14 bases sitting between them. Germline V lookup: CDR1 SGHRS, CDR2 YFSETQ. There are 14 residues in the CDR3. In nucleotides, the CDR3 is TGCGCCAGCAGCTTGGCGACAGCAAACCCCGAAGCTTTCTTT. As protein: CASSLATANPEAFF.

This sequence joins TRBV30 and TRBJ1-3; D remains ambiguous. CDR1 GTSNPN and CDR2 SVGIG come from the germline V gene (reference sequence). There are 11 residues in the CDR3. V lost 1 base to trimming and J lost 7 bases, with 5 bases between them. DNA for the CDR3: TGTGCCTGGAGTGGAGTTAACACCATATATTTT. Its protein is CAWSGVNTIYF.

The chain carries TRBV6-5 and TRBJ2-3; tentatively, D is TRBD1 (5 bases). CDR3 length: 14 residues. Trimming cost V 2 bases and J 2 bases, with 8 bases left between them. Germline V gives CDR1 MNHEY, CDR2 SVGAGI. The CDR3 DNA follows: TGTGCCAGCAGTTACGGGGCTCCCACAGATACGCAGTATTTT. Translated, it gives CASSYGAPTDTQYF.

The chain links TRBV16 to TRBJ2-5, with 7 bases that match TRBD1. V trimming: 0 bases; J trimming: 1 base; junction bases outside the gene matches: 2. This CDR3 has 15 residues. Germline values: CDR1 KGHSY, CDR2 FQNENV. CDR3 DNA sequence: TGTGCCAGCAGCCAATCGGGGACAGTCCAAGAGACCCAGTACTTC. Encoded protein: CASSQSGTVQETQYF.

The chain employs TRBV11-2 and TRBJ2-3; no clear D. With 2 bases removed from V and 6 bases from J, the gap between germline ends came to 6 bases. Germline V lookup: CDR1 SGHAT, CDR2 FQNNGV. The CDR3 totals 12 residues. CDR3 DNA sequence: TGTGCCAGCAGCTTAAAGCGTGATACGCAGTATTTT. Protein: CASSLKRDTQYF.

The chain uses TRBV7-2 and TRBJ2-3; TRBD1 matches 8 bases. Losses at the gene ends were 5 bases for V and 3 bases for J; bases not matched to a gene: 7. The CDR3 is 15 amino acids. The germline V gene has CDR1 SGHTA and CDR2 FQGNSA. DNA for the CDR3: TGTGCCAGCAGCCCGCGGGACAGGAGAACAGATACGCAGTATTTT. Its protein product is CASSPRDRRTDTQYF.

This chain connects TRBV3-1 (or the pseudogene TRBV3-2) to TRBJ1-6; maybe TRBD1 (6 bases). Germline CDR1 LGHDT, CDR2 YNNKEL (reference sequence). Trimming removed 0 bases from V and 9 bases from J, with 12 bases in between. The CDR3 spans 15 residues. This chain's CDR3 is CASSQDPGASSPLHF. In DNA, the CDR3 is TGTGCCAGCAGCCAAGACCCAGGGGCGAGTTCACCCCTCCACTTT.

This clone occurred a few times. V gene TRBV6-5 combines with J gene TRBJ2-5; D gene unclear. V shed 5 bases and J shed 7 bases, with 14 bases lying between them. The length of the CDR3 is 13 residues. CDR1 MNHEY and CDR2 SVGAGI come from the germline V gene. Here the CDR3 reads CASSRESPGTQYF. In DNA, the CDR3 is TGTGCCAGCAGTCGCGAGAGCCCGGGGACCCAGTACTTC.

The chain carries TRBV5-6 and TRBJ2-5, with D perhaps TRBD2 (6 bases). The CDR3 spans 16 residues. V lost 0 bases and J 1 base, leaving 13 bases between the germline ends. The germline V gene encodes CDR1 SGHDT and CDR2 YYEEEE. In DNA form, the CDR3 reads TGTGCCAGCAGCTTGGTTCGGCGGGGACCCCAAGAGACCCAGTACTTC. Translated: CASSLVRRGPQETQYF.